Only a few counts were recorded for the clone carrying this TCR beta chain. Its antigen is undetermined. This record comes from a study of shared clonotypes between healthy human individuals. The study's findings and limits: With four donors compared, about 5.2% of naive CD4 clonotypes were shared. Generally, estimated richness proved larger in naive subsets than it did in memory subsets. Clonotypes which were not shared had lower generation probabilities than clonotypes that all four donors shared.

CD4+ cells were split into CD45RA+ naive and CD45RA-negative memory subsets. Generated by immunoSEQ multiplex PCR, the TCRdb table keeps only in-frame clones and is missing some. The data show about 680,000 clones, approximately 75% seen once. Per the germline V gene, CDR1 is MDHEN and CDR2 is SYDVKM. Deletions cut 3 bases from V and 3 bases from J, with 8 bases between. CDR3 length: 13 amino acids. Sequences were obtained from memory CD4+ T cells sorted from blood. Subset denoted: CD45RA-negative fraction. V usage is TRBV28 and J usage is TRBJ1-2; D is possibly TRBD1 (5 bases). This sequence was found in a woman aged 25 to 39 in good health. Here the CDR3 reads CASSLQGYYGYTF. CDR3 nucleotides: TGTGCCAGCAGTTTGCAGGGTTACTATGGCTACACCTTC.